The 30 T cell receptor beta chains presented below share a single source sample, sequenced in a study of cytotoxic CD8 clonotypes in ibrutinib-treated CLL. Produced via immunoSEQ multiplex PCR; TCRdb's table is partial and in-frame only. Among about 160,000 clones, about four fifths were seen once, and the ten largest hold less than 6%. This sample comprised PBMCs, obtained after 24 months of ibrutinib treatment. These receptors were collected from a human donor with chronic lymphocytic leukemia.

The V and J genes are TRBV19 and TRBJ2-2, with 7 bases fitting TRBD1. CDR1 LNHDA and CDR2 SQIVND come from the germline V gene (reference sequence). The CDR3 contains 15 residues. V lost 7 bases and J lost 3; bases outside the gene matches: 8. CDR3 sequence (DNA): TGTGCCAGTACCAAGGGGGCCGGTTACACCGGGGAGCTGTTTTTT. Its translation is CASTKGAGYTGELFF. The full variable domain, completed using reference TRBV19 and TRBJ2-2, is DGGITQSPKYLFRKEGQNVTLSCEQNLNHDAMYWYRQDPGQGLRLIYYSQIVNDFQKGDIAEGYSVSREKKESFPLTVTSAQKNPTAFYLCASTKGAGYTGELFFGEGSRLTVL.

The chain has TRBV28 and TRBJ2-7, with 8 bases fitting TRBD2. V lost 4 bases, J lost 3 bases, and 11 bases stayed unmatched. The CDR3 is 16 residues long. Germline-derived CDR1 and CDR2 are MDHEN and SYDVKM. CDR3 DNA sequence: TGTGCCAGCAGTTCCGTCGTGAAGCGGGAGCGCTACGAGCAGTACTTC. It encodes CASSSVVKRERYEQYF.

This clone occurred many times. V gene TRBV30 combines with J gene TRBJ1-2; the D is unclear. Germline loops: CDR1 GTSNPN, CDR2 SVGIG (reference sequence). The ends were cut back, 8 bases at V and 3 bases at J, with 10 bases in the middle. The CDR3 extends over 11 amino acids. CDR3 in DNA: TGTGCCGGTGACGGACACTATGGCTACACCTTC. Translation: CAGDGHYGYTF.

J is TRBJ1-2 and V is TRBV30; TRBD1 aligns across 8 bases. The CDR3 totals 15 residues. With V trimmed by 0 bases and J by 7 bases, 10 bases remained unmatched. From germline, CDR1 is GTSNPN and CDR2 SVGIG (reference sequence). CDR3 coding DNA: TGTGCCTGGAGTGTACAGCTCAGGGGGCAGGGTGGCTACACCTTC. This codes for CAWSVQLRGQGGYTF.

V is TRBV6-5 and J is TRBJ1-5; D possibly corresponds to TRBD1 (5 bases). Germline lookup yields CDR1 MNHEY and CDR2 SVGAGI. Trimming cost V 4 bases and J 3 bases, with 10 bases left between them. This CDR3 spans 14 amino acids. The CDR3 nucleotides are TGTGCCAGCAGTTTTACAGGACTCAATCAGCCCCAGCATTTT. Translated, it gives CASSFTGLNQPQHF.

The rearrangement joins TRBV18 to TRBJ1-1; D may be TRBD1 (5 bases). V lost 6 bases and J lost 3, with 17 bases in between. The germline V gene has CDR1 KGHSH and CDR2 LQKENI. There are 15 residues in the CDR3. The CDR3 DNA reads TGTGCCAGCTCCCCAAAGTCGACAGTTTACACTGAAGCTTTCTTT. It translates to CASSPKSTVYTEAFF. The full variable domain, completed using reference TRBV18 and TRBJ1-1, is NAGVMQNPRHLVRRRGQEARLRCSPMKGHSHVYWYRQLPEEGLKFMVYLQKENIIDESGMPKERFSAEFPKEGPSILRIQQVVRGDSAAYFCASSPKSTVYTEAFFGQGTRLTVV.

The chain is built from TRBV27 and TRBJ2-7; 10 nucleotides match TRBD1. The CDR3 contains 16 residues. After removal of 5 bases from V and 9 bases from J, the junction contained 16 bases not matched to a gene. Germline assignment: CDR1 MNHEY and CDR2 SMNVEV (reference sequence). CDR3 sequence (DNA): TGTGCCAGCAGTCCCACCCCCGGGACAGGGGTAAGAGGGCAGTACTTC. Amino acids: CASSPTPGTGVRGQYF.

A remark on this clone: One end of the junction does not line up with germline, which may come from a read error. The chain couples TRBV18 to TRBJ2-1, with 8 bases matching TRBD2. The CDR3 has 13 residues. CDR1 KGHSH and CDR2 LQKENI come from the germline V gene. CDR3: CASSPEGLAVVVF. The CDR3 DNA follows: TGTGCCAGCTCCCCGGAAGGACTAGCTGTCGTGGTCTTC.

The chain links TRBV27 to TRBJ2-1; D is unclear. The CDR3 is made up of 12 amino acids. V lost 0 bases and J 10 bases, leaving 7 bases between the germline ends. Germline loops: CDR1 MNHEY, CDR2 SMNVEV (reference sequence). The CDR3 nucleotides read TGTGCCAGCAGTTTATCCGATGAGGAGCAGTTCTTC. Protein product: CASSLSDEEQFF.

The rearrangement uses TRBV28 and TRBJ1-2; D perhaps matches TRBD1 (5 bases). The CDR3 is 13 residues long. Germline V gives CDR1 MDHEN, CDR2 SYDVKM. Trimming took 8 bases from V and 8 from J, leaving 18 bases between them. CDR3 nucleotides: TGTGCCAGCTACAACACCCGCAGGGACGGCTACACCTTC. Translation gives CASYNTRRDGYTF.

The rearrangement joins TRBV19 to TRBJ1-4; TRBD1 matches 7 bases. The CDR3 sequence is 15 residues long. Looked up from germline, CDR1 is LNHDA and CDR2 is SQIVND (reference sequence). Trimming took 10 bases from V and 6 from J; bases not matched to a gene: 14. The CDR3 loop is CATASQQGLDEKLFF. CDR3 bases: TGTGCCACCGCGTCCCAACAGGGGTTGGATGAAAAACTGTTTTTT.

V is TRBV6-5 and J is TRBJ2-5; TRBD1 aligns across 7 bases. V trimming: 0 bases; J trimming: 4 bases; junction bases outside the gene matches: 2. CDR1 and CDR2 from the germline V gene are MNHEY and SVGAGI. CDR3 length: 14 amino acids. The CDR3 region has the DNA TGTGCCAGCAGTTACTCAAACAGGGGAGAGACCCAGTACTTC. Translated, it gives CASSYSNRGETQYF.

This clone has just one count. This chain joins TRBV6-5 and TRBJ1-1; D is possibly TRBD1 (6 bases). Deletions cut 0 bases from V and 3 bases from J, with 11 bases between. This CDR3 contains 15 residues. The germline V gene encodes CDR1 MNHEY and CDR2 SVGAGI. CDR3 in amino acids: CASSYSRQGYTEAFF. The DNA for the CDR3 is TGTGCCAGCAGTTACTCTCGCCAGGGGTACACTGAAGCTTTCTTT.

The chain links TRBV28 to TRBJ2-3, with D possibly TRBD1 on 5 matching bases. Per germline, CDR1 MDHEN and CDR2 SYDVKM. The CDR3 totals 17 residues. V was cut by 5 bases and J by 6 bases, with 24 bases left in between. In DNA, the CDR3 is TGTGCCAGCAGTCCGGGCAAGGGGTGGGGCGAGAGGGATACGCAGTATTTT. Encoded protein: CASSPGKGWGERDTQYF.

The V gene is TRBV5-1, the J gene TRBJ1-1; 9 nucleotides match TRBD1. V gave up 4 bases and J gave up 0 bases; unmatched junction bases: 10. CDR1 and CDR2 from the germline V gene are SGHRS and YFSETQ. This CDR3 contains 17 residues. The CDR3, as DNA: TGCGCCAGCAGCCCGGACAGGGGCCGCCTCTTGAACACTGAAGCTTTCTTT. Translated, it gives CASSPDRGRLLNTEAFF.

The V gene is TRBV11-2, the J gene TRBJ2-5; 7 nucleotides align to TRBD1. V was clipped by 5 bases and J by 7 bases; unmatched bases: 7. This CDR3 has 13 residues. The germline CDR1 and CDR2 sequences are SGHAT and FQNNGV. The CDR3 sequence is CASSRTGPSTQYF. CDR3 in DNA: TGTGCCAGCAGCCGGACAGGACCCTCGACCCAGTACTTC.

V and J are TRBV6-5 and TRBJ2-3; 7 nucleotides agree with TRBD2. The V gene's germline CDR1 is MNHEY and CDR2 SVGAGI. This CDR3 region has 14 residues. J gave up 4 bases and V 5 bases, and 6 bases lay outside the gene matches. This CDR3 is CASSRTSAADTQYF. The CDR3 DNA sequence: TGTGCCAGCAGTAGAACTAGCGCGGCAGATACGCAGTATTTT.

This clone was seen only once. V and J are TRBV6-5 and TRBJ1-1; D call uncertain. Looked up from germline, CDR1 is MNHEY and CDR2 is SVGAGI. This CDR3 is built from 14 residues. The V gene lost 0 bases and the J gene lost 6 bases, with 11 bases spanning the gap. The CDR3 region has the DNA TGTGCCAGCAGTTACTCCCGGGGTCGGGCTGAAGCTTTCTTT. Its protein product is CASSYSRGRAEAFF.

CDR3 residues: CASSGPGHLNTEAFF. As DNA, the CDR3 is TGCGCCAGCAGTGGACCGGGACATCTGAACACTGAAGCTTTCTTT. This rearrangement joins TRBV10-1 to TRBJ1-1; D is perhaps TRBD1 (6 bases). This CDR3 comprises 15 residues. CDR1 is WNHNN and CDR2 is SYGVQD in the germline V gene (reference sequence). Trimming left V 4 bases short and J 0 bases short, with 12 bases between.

The CDR3: CASSYPTPNNQPQHF. In DNA, the CDR3 is TGTGCCAGCAGTTACCCCACCCCCAACAATCAGCCCCAGCATTTT. The V call is TRBV6-6, the J call TRBJ1-5; D remains unclear. CDR1 is MNHNY and CDR2 is SVGAGI in the germline V gene (reference sequence). Deletions cut 2 bases from V and 3 bases from J, with 11 bases between. CDR3 length equals 15 residues.

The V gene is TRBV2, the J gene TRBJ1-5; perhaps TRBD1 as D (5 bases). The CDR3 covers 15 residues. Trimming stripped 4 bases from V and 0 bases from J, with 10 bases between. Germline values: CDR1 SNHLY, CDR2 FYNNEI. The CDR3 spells CASSAHRNSNQPQHF. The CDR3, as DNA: TGTGCCAGCAGTGCCCACAGGAATAGCAATCAGCCCCAGCATTTT.

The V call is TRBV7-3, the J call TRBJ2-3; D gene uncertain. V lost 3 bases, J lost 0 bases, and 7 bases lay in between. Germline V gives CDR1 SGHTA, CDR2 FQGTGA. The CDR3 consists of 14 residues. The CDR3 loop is CASSFLSSTDTQYF. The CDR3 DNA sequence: TGTGCCAGCAGCTTTCTGAGTAGCACAGATACGCAGTATTTT.

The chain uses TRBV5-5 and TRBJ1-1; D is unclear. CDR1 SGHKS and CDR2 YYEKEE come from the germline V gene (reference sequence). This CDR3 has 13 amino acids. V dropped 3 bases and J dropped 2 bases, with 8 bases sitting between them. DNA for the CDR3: TGTGCCAGCAGCTCGAACCCTAACACTGAAGCTTTCTTT. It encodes CASSSNPNTEAFF.

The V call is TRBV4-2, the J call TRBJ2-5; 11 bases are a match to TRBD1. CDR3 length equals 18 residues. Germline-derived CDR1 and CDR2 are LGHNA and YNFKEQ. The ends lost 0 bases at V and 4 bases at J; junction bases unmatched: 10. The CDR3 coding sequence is TGTGCCAGCAGCCAAGATGGGTGGGGACAGGGGGATCTAGAGACCCAGTACTTC. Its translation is CASSQDGWGQGDLETQYF.

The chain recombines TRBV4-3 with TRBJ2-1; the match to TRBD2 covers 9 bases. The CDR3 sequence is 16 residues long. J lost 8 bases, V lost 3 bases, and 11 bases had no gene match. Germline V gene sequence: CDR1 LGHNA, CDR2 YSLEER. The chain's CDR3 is CASSQSAGGSIYEQFF. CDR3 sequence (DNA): TGCGCCAGCAGCCAGTCAGCGGGAGGCTCTATATATGAGCAGTTCTTC.

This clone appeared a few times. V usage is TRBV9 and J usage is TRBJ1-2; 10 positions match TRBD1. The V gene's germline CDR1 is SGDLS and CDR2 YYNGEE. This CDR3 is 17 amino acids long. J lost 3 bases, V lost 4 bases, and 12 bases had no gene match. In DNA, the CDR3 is TGTGCCAGCAGCCCCCGGGACAGGGGAACTAAGGACTATGGCTACACCTTC. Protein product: CASSPRDRGTKDYGYTF.

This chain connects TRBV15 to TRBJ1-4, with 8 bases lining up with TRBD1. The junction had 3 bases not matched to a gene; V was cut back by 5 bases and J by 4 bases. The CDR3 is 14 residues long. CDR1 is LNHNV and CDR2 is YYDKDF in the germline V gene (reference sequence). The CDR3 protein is CATSWTGNNEKLFF. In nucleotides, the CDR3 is TGTGCCACCAGCTGGACAGGGAATAATGAAAAACTGTTTTTT.

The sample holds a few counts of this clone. CDR3: CASTTQAPGGEQFF. CDR3 coding DNA: TGTGCCAGCACAACGCAGGCACCCGGGGGAGAGCAGTTCTTC. The chain combines TRBV7-9 with TRBJ2-1, with D possibly being TRBD2 (6 bases). Germline CDR1 reads SEHNR; CDR2 reads FQNEAQ (reference sequence). V gave up 7 bases and J gave up 10 bases, with 20 bases separating them. This CDR3 is built from 14 residues.

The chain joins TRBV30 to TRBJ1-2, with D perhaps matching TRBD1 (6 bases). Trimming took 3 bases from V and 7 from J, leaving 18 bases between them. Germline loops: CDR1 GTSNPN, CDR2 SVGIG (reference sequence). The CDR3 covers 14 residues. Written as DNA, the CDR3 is TGTGCCTGGAGCATCCTCGACAGGCGGGGTGGCTACACCTTC. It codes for CAWSILDRRGGYTF.

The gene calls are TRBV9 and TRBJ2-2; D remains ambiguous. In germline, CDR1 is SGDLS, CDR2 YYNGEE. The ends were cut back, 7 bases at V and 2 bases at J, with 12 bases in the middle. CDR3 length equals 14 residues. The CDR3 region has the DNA TGTGCCAGCTCTACTCAGACCAACACCGGGGAGCTGTTTTTT. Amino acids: CASSTQTNTGELFF.